The next 17 T cell receptor beta chains were all read from a single sample in a study of T-cell memory formation after mild COVID-19. TCRdb called the 5' RACE reads again in MiXCR, with one record for every CDR3 protein. The data hold fewer than 40,000 distinct CDR3 sequences, with 7.7% observed a single time. Sample: PBMCs or a T cell subset sorted from them (not recorded which). The receptors were gathered from a man aged 18 to 35 who had mild COVID-19 (a few samples of this study predate the infection). Cell type and time point are not known.

This clonotype was counted many times. The V gene is TRBV4-1, the J gene TRBJ2-3; TRBD1 matches 7 bases. V shed 4 bases and J 4 bases; nucleotides not matched to a gene: 8. Germline CDR1 is MGHRA and CDR2 is YSYEKL. CDR3 size: 15 residues. CDR3 in DNA: TGCGCCAGCAGCCGTCCCGGGACAGTTTCAGATACGCAGTATTTT. Translating gives CASSRPGTVSDTQYF.

This clonotype was counted between two and nine times. Just one base apart from a much larger clone, this may be a read error. J is TRBJ2-5 and V is TRBV29-1; D gene uncertain. This CDR3 region has 11 residues. CDR1 and CDR2 from the germline V gene are SQVTM and ANQGSEA. Trimming pared 7 bases from V and 4 bases from J, leaving 10 bases between. This CDR3 is CSGNSTETQYF. In DNA, the CDR3 is TGCAGCGGGAATTCGACAGAGACCCAGTACTTC. The complete variable domain, with remaining parts taken from reference TRBV29-1 and TRBJ2-5, reads SAVISQKPSRDICQRGTSLTIQCQVDSQVTMMFWYRQQPGQSLTLIATANQGSEATYESGFVIDKFPISRPNLTFSTLTVSNMSPEDSSIYLCSGNSTETQYFGPGTRLLVL.

Many counts were recorded for this clonotype. The V call is TRBV7-2, the J call TRBJ1-6; no clear D. V lost 7 bases and J lost 7, with 11 bases in between. The CDR3 is 13 amino acids. CDR1 SGHTA and CDR2 FQGNSA come from the germline V gene. The CDR3 protein is CASTPRGNSPLHF. The CDR3 nucleotides are TGTGCCAGCACCCCCCGAGGGAATTCACCCCTCCACTTT.

This rearrangement joins TRBV12-3 or TRBV12-4 to TRBJ1-5; no reliable D call. V lost 3 bases and J 1 base, leaving 4 bases between the germline ends. The CDR3 is 13 amino acids. The CDR3 region is CASSLMSNQPQHF. The CDR3 DNA follows: TGTGCCAGCAGTTTGATGAGCAATCAGCCCCAGCATTTT.

This clonotype was counted between two and nine times. CDR3 sequence (DNA): TGTGCCAGCAGCGTTGGAGGGTGGAATGAAAAACTGTTTTTT. This encodes CASSVGGWNEKLFF. V gene TRBV9 combines with J gene TRBJ1-4, with D unresolved. CDR1 and CDR2 from the germline V gene are SGDLS and YYNGEE. The CDR3 totals 14 residues. V was pared by 2 bases and J by 5 bases, with 10 bases between.

This clonotype has ten or more counts. The V gene is TRBV5-1, the J gene TRBJ2-1, with D possibly being TRBD1 or TRBD2 (5 bases each). Trimming shortened V by 0 bases and J by 8 bases, and 12 bases separated the two germline ends. Looked up from germline, CDR1 is SGHRS and CDR2 is YFSETQ. This CDR3 comprises 14 residues. CDR3: CASSLAGAKDEQFF. CDR3 DNA sequence: TGCGCCAGCAGCTTGGCCGGGGCGAAGGATGAGCAGTTCTTC.

The rearrangement links TRBV30 to TRBJ2-2; 7 bases map to TRBD1. Unmatched junction bases numbered 15, after V lost 4 bases and J lost 7 bases. Germline assignment: CDR1 GTSNPN and CDR2 SVGIG (reference sequence). This CDR3 has 16 amino acids. CDR3 sequence reads: CAWTAKGAKEGGELFF. The CDR3 DNA reads TGTGCCTGGACAGCCAAGGGGGCTAAGGAAGGCGGGGAGCTGTTTTTT.

This clonotype was seen at least ten times. The J gene is TRBJ2-3, the V gene TRBV20-1; maybe TRBD1 (6 bases). The CDR3 is 13 residues long. Germline CDR1 is DFQATT and CDR2 is SNEGSKA (reference sequence). Trimming removed 4 bases at V and 4 bases at J, with 12 bases between. Here the CDR3 DNA reads TGCAGTGCTACGGGGCAGGGGCCAGATACGCAGTATTTT. This sequence encodes CSATGQGPDTQYF.

This clonotype was found many times. V gene TRBV4-2 combines with J gene TRBJ2-3, with 14 bases lining up with TRBD2. Trimming at V came to 4 bases and at J to 4 bases, leaving 4 bases not matched to a gene. CDR1 and CDR2 (germline): LGHNA, YNFKEQ. The CDR3 spans 16 residues. The CDR3 sequence: CASSPATSGGADTQYF. In nucleotides, the CDR3 is TGTGCCAGCAGCCCCGCGACTAGCGGGGGGGCAGATACGCAGTATTTT.

The rearrangement joins TRBV9 to TRBJ2-5; 7 bases are a match to TRBD2. CDR1 is SGDLS, CDR2 YYNGEE, per germline. V lost 1 base to trimming and J lost 2 bases; unmatched junction nucleotides: 5. The CDR3 is 15 residues long. CDR3 amino acids: CASSVSTSVQETQYF. The CDR3 DNA follows: TGTGCCAGCAGCGTATCAACTAGCGTACAAGAGACCCAGTACTTC.

This clonotype was recorded at least ten times. The chain recombines TRBV28 with TRBJ2-3; 9 bases map to TRBD1. CDR1 and CDR2 (germline): MDHEN, SYDVKM. V dropped 3 bases and J dropped 3; count of bases not matched to a gene: 4. CDR3 length: 15 residues. The CDR3 coding sequence is TGTGCCAGCAGTTTCGACAGGGGGTTAACAGATACGCAGTATTTT. It encodes CASSFDRGLTDTQYF.

This clonotype appeared many times. The V call is TRBV15, the J call TRBJ2-5; the D gene is possibly TRBD1 (6 bases). The CDR3 extends over 13 amino acids. The V and J ends lost 5 bases and 1 base respectively, with 8 bases between them. The germline V gene encodes CDR1 LNHNV and CDR2 YYDKDF (reference sequence). The CDR3 region has the DNA TGTGCCACCAGCCGGACAGTCCAAGAGACCCAGTACTTC. Encoded protein: CATSRTVQETQYF.

In DNA, the CDR3 is TGTGCCAGCAGTCCCACTAGCGGGGGCGATGAGCAGTTCTTC. Translating gives CASSPTSGGDEQFF. The rearrangement links TRBV12-3 or TRBV12-4 to TRBJ2-1; TRBD2 aligns across 11 bases. Germline trimming cut 5 bases from V and 8 bases from J; bases unmatched to any gene: 5. This CDR3 has 14 residues.

Ten or more counts support this clonotype. The chain is built from TRBV6-6 and TRBJ2-1; possibly TRBD2 for D (6 bases). This CDR3 contains 14 residues. Per the germline V gene, CDR1 is MNHNY and CDR2 is SVGAGI (reference sequence). V dropped 10 bases and J dropped 1 base, with 14 bases sitting between them. CDR3 sequence: CAIGTSRSYNEQFF. CDR3 nucleotides: TGTGCCATCGGGACTTCGAGGTCCTACAATGAGCAGTTCTTC.

This clonotype was recorded only once. This sequence may be a read error, since a much larger clone differs from it by one base. The gene calls are TRBV7-2 and TRBJ1-6; D may be TRBD1 (5 bases). The CDR3 is made up of 13 amino acids. Germline CDR1 is SGHTA and CDR2 is FQGNSA. The CDR3 loop is CAGRGVNKSPLHF. CDR3 coding DNA: TGTGCCGGGAGAGGGGTCAATAAGTCACCCCTCCACTTT.

This clonotype showed up many times. The V and J genes are TRBV6-5 and TRBJ1-2; maybe TRBD1 (5 bases). Trimming left V 0 bases short and J 4 bases short, with 9 bases between. Germline loops: CDR1 MNHEY, CDR2 SVGAGI. This CDR3 has 14 amino acids. CDR3 loop: CASSYSGDPYGYTF. The CDR3, as DNA: TGTGCCAGCAGTTACTCGGGGGACCCCTATGGCTACACCTTC.

This clonotype was counted at least ten times. The V gene is TRBV6-6, the J gene TRBJ2-3; D may be TRBD1 (6 bases). The germline gives CDR1 MNHNY, CDR2 SVGAGI (reference sequence). Trimming took 9 bases from V and 4 from J, leaving 8 bases between them. The CDR3 runs to 11 residues. CDR3 sequence (DNA): TGTGCCAGTGGGGGCGCAGATACGCAGTATTTT. This gives the protein CASGGADTQYF.